What follows are 15 T cell receptor beta chains derived from one specimen sequenced in a study of blood T cell repertoires in COVID-19. Using immunoSEQ multiplex PCR, the repertoire was profiled, and TCRdb retains in-frame clones only, with some absent. The data hold fewer than 450,000 clones, with under 95% observed a single time. Sequencing was performed on peripheral blood. The receptor source for this set is a woman younger than 35 who had recovered from COVID-19.

CDR3 sequence reads: CASSLDPSSYEQYV. DNA for the CDR3: TGTGCCAGCAGCTTAGACCCTAGTTCCTACGAGCAGTACGTC. The rearrangement joins TRBV7-2 to TRBJ2-7; D unresolved. Germline CDR1 and CDR2: SGHTA and FQGNSA. Trimming removed 1 base from V and 1 base from J, with 8 bases in between. This CDR3 has 14 residues.

CDR3 sequence reads: CASSQIGGAGANVLTF. CDR3 DNA: TGCGCCAGCAGTCAAATTGGGGGGGCTGGGGCCAACGTCCTGACTTTC. The chain uses TRBV23-1 and TRBJ2-6; 7 bases agree with TRBD2. TRBV23-1 is annotated as an ORF whose role is uncertain. This CDR3 spans 16 amino acids. The V and J ends lost 2 bases and 2 bases, in that order; junction bases with no gene match: 3.

This chain links TRBV3-1 (or the pseudogene TRBV3-2) with TRBJ2-1; 9 positions match TRBD2. The J segment lost 4 bases and the V segment lost 1 base, leaving 8 bases of the junction unmatched. CDR1 and CDR2 from the germline V gene are LGHDT and YNNKEL (reference sequence). The CDR3 loop spans 17 amino acids. The CDR3 nucleotides are TGTGCCAGCAGCCAAGTCCCGCTAGCGGGGAAATACAATGAGCAGTTCTTC. Translated: CASSQVPLAGKYNEQFF.

This sequence joins TRBV9 and TRBJ2-2; 7 bases line up with TRBD2. Trimming at V came to 4 bases and at J to 3 bases, leaving 3 bases not matched to a gene. This CDR3 region has 14 residues. Germline lookup yields CDR1 SGDLS and CDR2 YYNGEE. CDR3 loop: CASSPRGDTGELFF. CDR3 in DNA: TGTGCCAGCAGCCCCCGGGGGGACACCGGGGAGCTGTTTTTT.

The table lists this clone with a count of one. The rearrangement joins TRBV10-3 to TRBJ2-1, with 8 positions matching TRBD2. Germline V lookup: CDR1 ENHRY, CDR2 SYGVKD. Unmatched junction bases numbered 5, after V lost 2 bases and J lost 8 bases. The CDR3 loop spans 14 amino acids. The CDR3 is CAISEESGRDEQFF. The CDR3 region has the DNA TGTGCCATCAGTGAGGAAAGCGGGAGAGATGAGCAGTTCTTC.

This sequence joins TRBV29-1 and TRBJ2-5; D possibly corresponds to TRBD2 (6 bases). The V gene lost 0 bases and the J gene lost 5 bases, with 13 bases spanning the gap. The CDR3 sequence is 14 residues long. CDR1 SQVTM and CDR2 ANQGSEA come from the germline V gene. The CDR3 loop is CSVEDWGDGETQYF. The CDR3 bases are TGCAGCGTTGAAGATTGGGGGGATGGGGAGACCCAGTACTTC.

The gene calls are TRBV27 and TRBJ1-4, with D possibly matching TRBD1 (6 bases). The germline gives CDR1 MNHEY, CDR2 SMNVEV (reference sequence). Between the trimmed V and J ends, which lost 3 bases and 8 bases, there was a span of 13 bases. The length of the CDR3 is 14 residues. For the CDR3, the DNA is TGTGCCAGCAGTTTCGCCAGGGGAGCCGAAAAACTGTTTTTT. The encoded protein is CASSFARGAEKLFF.

J is TRBJ1-5 and V is TRBV24-1; TRBD1 matches at 12 bases. The CDR3 is made up of 16 amino acids. From germline, CDR1 is KGHDR and CDR2 SFDVKD. The ends lost 5 bases at V and 3 bases at J; junction bases unmatched: 4. In nucleotides, the CDR3 is TGTGCCACCAGTGCCGGGACAGGGGGCGACAATCAGCCCCAGCATTTT. Residues: CATSAGTGGDNQPQHF.

The chain has TRBV5-8 and TRBJ2-7, with 8 positions matching TRBD2. CDR1 SGHTS and CDR2 YDEGEE come from the germline V gene. The CDR3 contains 15 residues. V gave up 1 base and J gave up 5 bases; unmatched junction bases: 8. In DNA form, the CDR3 reads TGTGCCAGCAGCTTGTCGACTAGCGAGGCGAACGAGCAGTACGTC. Protein product: CASSLSTSEANEQYV.

This chain connects TRBV6-2 or TRBV6-3 to TRBJ2-7; maybe TRBD1 (6 bases). Per germline, CDR1 MNHEY and CDR2 SVGEGT. The CDR3 totals 16 residues. Trimming removed 0 bases at V and 3 bases at J, with 15 bases between. CDR3 bases: TGTGCCAGCAGTTACTCGATAGGCAAGGGGGACTACGAGCAGTACGTC. It yields the protein CASSYSIGKGDYEQYV.

The chain combines TRBV30 with TRBJ1-1; D is unclear. Germline V lookup: CDR1 GTSNPN, CDR2 SVGIG (reference sequence). Between the trimmed V and J ends, which lost 3 bases and 0 bases, there was a span of 14 bases. This CDR3 region has 15 residues. The CDR3 here is CAWRDTTNLNTEAFF. The CDR3 region has the DNA TGTGCCTGGAGGGATACGACAAACCTGAACACTGAAGCTTTCTTT.

The CDR3 bases are TGCGCCAGCAGTGAGAACTTGGGACTAGCGGGGAACACCGGGGAGCTGTTTTTT. Translating gives CASSENLGLAGNTGELFF. V and J are TRBV10-1 and TRBJ2-2, with 12 positions matching TRBD2. The CDR3 spans 18 residues. Germline CDR1 and CDR2: WNHNN and SYGVQD (reference sequence). The trim removed 2 bases at V and 1 base at J, leaving 5 bases unmatched.

V usage is TRBV9 and J usage is TRBJ1-1; TRBD1 might be the D (6 bases). The V and J ends lost 0 bases and 1 base respectively, with 16 bases between them. Germline V CDR1 and CDR2: SGDLS, YYNGEE. CDR3 size: 17 residues. CDR3 DNA sequence: TGTGCCAGCAGCGTAGAAGGGGGTGGCAGGGGGAACACTGAAGCTTTCTTT. Protein sequence: CASSVEGGGRGNTEAFF.

The chain carries TRBV28 and TRBJ2-1; 7 bases line up with TRBD2. The CDR3 covers 15 residues. V lost 1 base, J lost 2 bases, and 2 bases stayed unmatched. Per the germline V gene, CDR1 is MDHEN and CDR2 is SYDVKM. CDR3 nucleotides: TGTGCCAGCAGTTTATATGGGACTACCTACAATGAGCAGTTCTTC. This encodes CASSLYGTTYNEQFF. The whole variable domain, filled in from reference TRBV28 and TRBJ2-1, reads DVKVTQSSRYLVKRTGEKVFLECVQDMDHENMFWYRQDPGLGLRLIYFSYDVKMKEKGDIPEGYSVSREKKERFSLILESASTNQTSMYLCASSLYGTTYNEQFFGPGTRLTVL.

The V call is TRBV19, the J call TRBJ1-6; tentative D call: TRBD1 (5 bases). In germline, CDR1 is LNHDA, CDR2 SQIVND (reference sequence). Trimming cost V 6 bases and J 0 bases, with 9 bases left between them. The CDR3 extends over 15 amino acids. The CDR3: CASRRQSSYNSPLHF. CDR3 DNA sequence: TGTGCCAGTAGGCGACAGAGCTCCTATAATTCACCCCTCCACTTT. The whole variable domain, remainder taken from reference TRBV19 and TRBJ1-6, is DGGITQSPKYLFRKEGQNVTLSCEQNLNHDAMYWYRQDPGQGLRLIYYSQIVNDFQKGDIAEGYSVSREKKESFPLTVTSAQKNPTAFYLCASRRQSSYNSPLHFGNGTRLTVT.